The 18 T cell receptor beta chains given below trace back to one sample, sequenced in a study of naive and memory T cell subsets. General study points: Especially in CD8 cells, naive repertoires contained a few larger clonotypes, possibly CD45RA-re-expressing memory cells.

An equimolar mix of two oligonucleotides served as the beta constant-region primer for TRBC1 and TRBC2. Nested alpha and beta constant-region primers with the SP2 primer drove four PCR rounds on ligated cDNA. TCRdb processed the UMI-ligation and nested PCR reads anew with MiXCR; each CDR3 protein has one entry. Of around 140,000 distinct CDR3 sequences in the sample, over 20% were seen once. Antigen specificity for these receptors is unknown. The specimen sequenced was naive CD4+ T cells from blood. The receptors originated from a human donor in good health.

The J gene is TRBJ2-1, the V gene TRBV12-3 or TRBV12-4, with a weak D call TRBD2 (6 bases). V was cut by 1 base and J by 16 bases, with 11 bases left in between. The CDR3 loop spans 11 amino acids. The CDR3 sequence: CASSLGTIGFF. CDR3 DNA sequence: TGTGCCAGCAGTTTAGGGACTATTGGTTTCTTC.

This clonotype was seen at least ten times. The chain couples TRBV29-1 to TRBJ2-7; 8 bases line up with TRBD1. Per the germline V gene, CDR1 is SQVTM and CDR2 is ANQGSEA. The CDR3 length is 12 residues. With 6 bases clipped from V and 4 bases from J, the junction kept 5 bases outside the gene matches. The CDR3 DNA follows: TGCAGCGTGAGGGACAGGCCGTACGAGCAGTACTTC. Its protein product is CSVRDRPYEQYF.

The V gene is TRBV5-1, the J gene TRBJ2-7; TRBD2 agrees at 14 bases. Germline V gene lookup returns CDR1 SGHRS and CDR2 YFSETQ. Trimming at V came to 4 bases and at J to 3 bases, leaving 3 bases not matched to a gene. The CDR3 runs 15 residues. CDR3 amino acids: CASSTGLAGVYEQYF. CDR3 coding DNA: TGCGCCAGCAGCACGGGACTAGCGGGAGTCTACGAGCAGTACTTC. The whole variable domain, filled in from reference TRBV5-1 and TRBJ2-7, reads KAGVTQTPRYLIKTRGQQVTLSCSPISGHRSVSWYQQTPGQGLQFLFEYFSETQRNKGNFPGRFSGRQFSNSRSEMNVSTLELGDSALYLCASSTGLAGVYEQYFGPGTRLTVT.

CDR3 coding DNA: TGTGCCAGCAGAACTAGCGGGACCGTGAGGGTGCAGTATTTT. This translates into CASRTSGTVRVQYF. J is TRBJ2-3 and V is TRBV12-3 or TRBV12-4; TRBD2 agrees at 10 bases. This CDR3 contains 14 residues. Unmatched junction bases numbered 11, after V lost 6 bases and J lost 11 bases.

This clonotype was found many times. The rearrangement uses TRBV24-1 and TRBJ2-1; 10 nucleotides agree with TRBD1. Germline loops: CDR1 KGHDR, CDR2 SFDVKD. CDR3 size: 16 residues. V trimming: 2 bases; J trimming: 5 bases; junction bases outside the gene matches: 5. CDR3 nucleotide sequence: TGTGCCACCAGTGATTCGGGACAGGGGATCAACAATGAGCAGTTCTTC. As protein: CATSDSGQGINNEQFF.

This clonotype has a count of ten or more. The rearrangement uses TRBV24-1 and TRBJ2-1; 7 nucleotides match TRBD1. Germline loops: CDR1 KGHDR, CDR2 SFDVKD. V shed 4 bases and J 7 bases; nucleotides not matched to a gene: 9. The CDR3 runs 15 residues. The CDR3 DNA is TGTGCCACCAGTGACCCCCAAGGGGGCGAGAATGAGCAGTTCTTC. This sequence encodes CATSDPQGGENEQFF.

This clonotype turned up a few times. The V and J genes are TRBV12-3 or TRBV12-4 and TRBJ2-1; 13 bases match TRBD2. CDR3 length: 17 amino acids. The ends lost 3 bases at V and 3 bases at J; junction bases unmatched: 5. This CDR3 is CASSFGTSGNYYNEQFF. CDR3 coding DNA: TGTGCCAGCAGTTTTGGGACTAGCGGGAATTACTACAATGAGCAGTTCTTC.

This clonotype has only a few counts. This rearrangement joins TRBV7-2 to TRBJ2-5, with 9 bases that match TRBD2. V shed 5 bases and J 1 base; nucleotides not matched to a gene: 2. This CDR3 has 14 residues. The germline V gene has CDR1 SGHTA and CDR2 FQGNSA. The DNA for the CDR3 is TGTGCCAGCAGCCGGACTAGCGCCCAAGAGACCCAGTACTTC. It is translated as CASSRTSAQETQYF.

This clonotype was counted ten times or more. This rearrangement joins TRBV6-1 to TRBJ1-2; D not certain. Trimming took off 2 bases at V and 4 bases at J, with 14 bases between the two ends. The length of the CDR3 is 15 residues. The V gene's germline CDR1 is MNHNS and CDR2 SASEGT. The CDR3 is CASSESVGGTYGYTF. The CDR3 DNA follows: TGTGCCAGCAGTGAAAGCGTAGGCGGAACCTATGGCTACACCTTC.

The table lists this clonotype with many counts. The chain uses TRBV14 and TRBJ2-7; 14 bases agree with TRBD2. The ends lost 4 bases at V and 7 bases at J; junction bases unmatched: 15. The germline V gene encodes CDR1 SGHDN and CDR2 FVKESK. The CDR3 totals 18 residues. CDR3 amino acids: CASSPIRGTSGSREEQYF. The CDR3 bases are TGTGCCAGCAGCCCGATACGAGGGACTAGCGGGAGTCGAGAAGAGCAGTACTTC.

There are a few counts of this clonotype. The V gene is TRBV12-3 or TRBV12-4, the J gene TRBJ2-2; 10 bases are a match to TRBD1. This CDR3 is built from 14 residues. Trimming at V came to 7 bases and at J to 7 bases, leaving 6 bases not matched to a gene. The CDR3 DNA is TGTGCCAGCAAGAGACAGGGGGCAGGCGGGGAGCTGTTTTTT. This translates into CASKRQGAGGELFF.

V gene TRBV28 combines with J gene TRBJ2-4, with D possibly TRBD2 on 6 matching bases. Per germline, CDR1 MDHEN and CDR2 SYDVKM. Deletions cut 7 bases from V and 3 bases from J, with 16 bases between. The CDR3 loop spans 15 amino acids. DNA of the CDR3: TGTGCCAGCACACCCCAGGAGGAGGGCAAAAACATTCAGTACTTC. Residues: CASTPQEEGKNIQYF. Looking up the rest from reference TRBV28 and TRBJ2-4 gives the full variable domain: DVKVTQSSRYLVKRTGEKVFLECVQDMDHENMFWYRQDPGLGLRLIYFSYDVKMKEKGDIPEGYSVSREKKERFSLILESASTNQTSMYLCASTPQEEGKNIQYFGAGTRLSVL.

The sample holds a few counts of this clonotype. This chain connects TRBV29-1 to TRBJ2-5; D unclear. Germline V gene sequence: CDR1 SQVTM, CDR2 ANQGSEA. The CDR3 contains 11 residues. V lost 0 bases, J lost 5 bases, and 4 bases lay in between. This CDR3 reads CSVEDWETQYF. CDR3 coding DNA: TGCAGCGTTGAAGATTGGGAGACCCAGTACTTC. The variable domain in full, with the rest retrieved from reference TRBV29-1 and TRBJ2-5, is SAVISQKPSRDICQRGTSLTIQCQVDSQVTMMFWYRQQPGQSLTLIATANQGSEATYESGFVIDKFPISRPNLTFSTLTVSNMSPEDSSIYLCSVEDWETQYFGPGTRLLVL.

The chain carries TRBV12-3 or TRBV12-4 and TRBJ2-3, with TRBD2 as a possible D gene (5 bases). The CDR3 sequence is 14 residues long. The V and J ends lost 2 bases and 5 bases respectively, with 11 bases between them. The CDR3 sequence: CASSLLARRDTQYF. In nucleotides, the CDR3 is TGTGCCAGCAGTTTACTAGCCAGGAGAGATACGCAGTATTTT.

This clonotype was observed a few times. CDR3 protein: CATSVGGNQPQHF. In DNA form, the CDR3 reads TGTGCCACCAGTGTGGGCGGTAATCAGCCCCAGCATTTT. This chain connects TRBV24-1 to TRBJ1-5, with no clear D. Germline values: CDR1 KGHDR, CDR2 SFDVKD. The V end lost 5 bases, the J end lost 4 bases, and 8 bases lay between the germline ends. This CDR3 is 13 amino acids long.

V is TRBV20-1 and J is TRBJ2-7; TRBD1 or TRBD2 may be the D gene (6 bases each). Germline CDR1 and CDR2: DFQATT and SNEGSKA (reference sequence). Trimming pared 3 bases from V and 4 bases from J, leaving 13 bases between. The CDR3 covers 13 residues. Here the CDR3 reads CSASGGHPYEQYF. The CDR3 DNA sequence: TGCAGTGCTAGCGGGGGACACCCTTACGAGCAGTACTTC.

The rearrangement uses TRBV20-1 and TRBJ2-7, with D uncertain. CDR1 and CDR2 (germline): DFQATT, SNEGSKA (reference sequence). V lost 4 bases to trimming and J lost 3 bases, with 13 bases between them. The CDR3 is 13 amino acids. CDR3: CSAIEGTDYEQYF. DNA of the CDR3: TGCAGTGCTATCGAAGGAACCGACTACGAGCAGTACTTC.

The chain employs TRBV7-2 and TRBJ1-1, with 7 bases fitting TRBD1. CDR1 and CDR2 (germline): SGHTA, FQGNSA. This CDR3 is 14 amino acids long. Germline trimming cut 6 bases from V and 0 bases from J; bases unmatched to any gene: 4. Here the CDR3 DNA reads TGTGCCAGCAGTAGGGACAGAATGAACACTGAAGCTTTCTTT. Its translation is CASSRDRMNTEAFF.